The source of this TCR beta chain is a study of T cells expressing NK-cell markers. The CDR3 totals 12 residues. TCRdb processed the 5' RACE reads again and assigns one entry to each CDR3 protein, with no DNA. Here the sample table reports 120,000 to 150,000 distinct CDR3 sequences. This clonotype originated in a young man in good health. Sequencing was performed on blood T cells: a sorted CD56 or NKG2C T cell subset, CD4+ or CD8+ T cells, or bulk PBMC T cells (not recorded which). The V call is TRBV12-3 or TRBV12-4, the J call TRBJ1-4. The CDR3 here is CASSLAVRELFF.